This entry lists 18 T cell receptor beta chains sequenced from one sample in a study of blood T cell repertoires in COVID-19. Repertoires were generated with immunoSEQ multiplex PCR, while TCRdb's copy carries only in-frame clones and drops some. Of about 310,000 clones listed, around 91% were seen once; the top ten hold around a tenth. Material: PBMCs or T cells enriched from blood (not recorded which). These receptors came from a woman between 40 and 50 years old who had recovered from COVID-19.

The chain links TRBV7-8 to TRBJ2-5, with 15 bases identical to TRBD2. CDR1 and CDR2 (germline): SGHVS, FQNEAQ. The CDR3 is 18 amino acids. With V trimmed by 2 bases and J by 5 bases, 9 bases remained unmatched. The CDR3 sequence is CASSLRQTGTSGRETQYF. DNA for the CDR3: TGTGCCAGCAGCTTAAGGCAAACCGGGACTAGCGGGAGGGAGACCCAGTACTTC.

The chain links TRBV7-3 to TRBJ2-7; D is possibly TRBD1 (6 bases). V was trimmed by 5 bases and J by 3 bases, leaving 11 bases between them. Looked up from germline, CDR1 is SGHTA and CDR2 is FQGTGA. The CDR3 covers 13 residues. CDR3 protein: CASSPGQIYEQYF. Written as DNA, the CDR3 is TGTGCCAGCAGCCCCGGACAGATCTACGAGCAGTACTTC.

The genes are TRBV28 and TRBJ1-1; 8 nucleotides agree with TRBD1. CDR3 size: 16 residues. The germline V gene encodes CDR1 MDHEN and CDR2 SYDVKM. V lost 3 bases to trimming and J lost 0 bases; unmatched junction nucleotides: 6. The CDR3 sequence is CASSFRPGGLNTEAFF. CDR3 DNA sequence: TGTGCCAGCAGTTTTAGGCCAGGGGGCCTGAACACTGAAGCTTTCTTT.

The rearrangement uses TRBV30 and TRBJ1-2, with no clear D. The CDR3 has 13 residues. V was clipped by 0 bases and J by 1 base, with 6 bases between them. From germline, CDR1 is GTSNPN and CDR2 SVGIG (reference sequence). In DNA form, the CDR3 reads TGTGCCTGGAGTGTACTCGGTAACTATGGCTACACCTTC. Translating it yields CAWSVLGNYGYTF.

The chain recombines TRBV6-5 with TRBJ2-5; D might be TRBD2 (6 bases). The CDR3 loop spans 14 amino acids. V was trimmed by 0 bases and J by 6 bases, leaving 11 bases between them. The germline V gene has CDR1 MNHEY and CDR2 SVGAGI. The CDR3 spells CASSYSGRGKTQYF. In DNA form, the CDR3 reads TGTGCCAGCAGTTACTCGGGTCGGGGGAAGACCCAGTACTTC.

The chain employs TRBV4-3 and TRBJ2-2, with 11 bases lining up with TRBD2. CDR1 and CDR2 (germline): LGHNA, YSLEER. This CDR3 has 18 amino acids. The J segment lost 6 bases and the V segment lost 0 bases, leaving 9 bases of the junction unmatched. The CDR3 reads CASSQEMPSGGRSGELFF. The CDR3 region has the DNA TGCGCCAGCAGCCAAGAAATGCCTAGCGGGGGGCGATCCGGGGAGCTGTTTTTT.

This clone was seen a single time. V usage is TRBV2 and J usage is TRBJ2-5; TRBD2 matches at 9 bases. The CDR3 runs to 15 residues. Germline V gene lookup returns CDR1 SNHLY and CDR2 FYNNEI. The ends lost 4 bases at V and 2 bases at J; junction bases unmatched: 5. This CDR3 reads CASSVTRGGQETQYF. CDR3 DNA sequence: TGTGCCAGCAGTGTAACGCGGGGGGGGCAAGAGACCCAGTACTTC.

V gene TRBV4-3 combines with J gene TRBJ2-1; a possible D gene is TRBD2 (5 bases). The CDR3 covers 17 residues. V was shortened by 0 bases and J by 0 bases, with 12 bases between the two germline ends. Germline CDR1 reads LGHNA; CDR2 reads YSLEER. The CDR3 DNA sequence: TGCGCCAGCAGCCAAGAAATCGGAGGCCGCTCCTACAATGAGCAGTTCTTC. Its translation: CASSQEIGGRSYNEQFF.

The genes are TRBV4-2 and TRBJ2-1; D perhaps matches TRBD1 (6 bases). CDR1 is LGHNA and CDR2 is YNFKEQ in the germline V gene. CDR3 length equals 14 residues. V was cut by 3 bases and J by 8 bases, with 14 bases left in between. Here the CDR3 reads CASSHRQGSDEQFF. In DNA, the CDR3 is TGTGCCAGCAGCCACCGGCAGGGGAGCGATGAGCAGTTCTTC.

The CDR3 here is CASSFWTAEEETQYF. The CDR3 region has the DNA TGTGCCAGCAGTTTTTGGACAGCTGAAGAAGAGACCCAGTACTTC. The chain carries TRBV28 and TRBJ2-5; weak D call: TRBD1 (6 bases). V lost 3 bases, J lost 3 bases, and 14 bases lay in between. Germline V gives CDR1 MDHEN, CDR2 SYDVKM. There are 15 residues in the CDR3.

The V and J genes are TRBV19 and TRBJ2-5, with 8 positions matching TRBD1. The CDR3 loop spans 14 amino acids. V shed 5 bases, J shed 5 bases, and the junction held 7 bases outside the gene matches. CDR1 is LNHDA and CDR2 is SQIVND in the germline V gene (reference sequence). CDR3 bases: TGTGCCAGTAGTGTGACAGGGGTCAGCGAGACCCAGTACTTC. Its translation is CASSVTGVSETQYF.

This clone was counted a few times. The chain employs TRBV5-1 and TRBJ2-7; 9 nucleotides agree with TRBD1. The V gene's germline CDR1 is SGHRS and CDR2 YFSETQ. There are 14 residues in the CDR3. V dropped 3 bases and J dropped 8; count of bases not matched to a gene: 9. The CDR3 reads CASSSRDRDLKQYF. As DNA, the CDR3 is TGCGCCAGCAGCTCCCGGGACAGGGATCTTAAGCAGTACTTC.

This clone has a single count. In DNA form, the CDR3 reads TGCGCCAGCACCCTGGGCTTGAACACTGAAGCTTTCTTT. It encodes CASTLGLNTEAFF. The chain employs TRBV10-2 and TRBJ1-1; D call uncertain. This CDR3 is built from 13 residues. Trimming left V 7 bases short and J 0 bases short, with 9 bases between. The V gene's germline CDR1 is WSHSY and CDR2 SAAADI.

V and J are TRBV3-1 (or the pseudogene TRBV3-2) and TRBJ2-1; D possibly corresponds to TRBD2 (5 bases). CDR1 LGHDT and CDR2 YNNKEL come from the germline V gene (reference sequence). Trimming removed 3 bases from V and 6 bases from J, with 18 bases in between. The length of the CDR3 is 16 residues. The CDR3 here is CASSQAPRDSGNEQFF. In DNA form, the CDR3 reads TGTGCCAGCAGCCAGGCCCCCCGGGATAGTGGCAATGAGCAGTTCTTC.

This chain joins TRBV28 and TRBJ2-1; tentatively, D is TRBD2 (7 bases). CDR1 and CDR2 from the germline V gene are MDHEN and SYDVKM. The CDR3 is 13 residues long. Trimming took off 5 bases at V and 6 bases at J, with 11 bases between the two ends. Here the CDR3 reads CASSRRGGNEQFF. Written as DNA, the CDR3 is TGTGCCAGCAGTAGAAGGGGGGGCAATGAGCAGTTCTTC.

This chain uses TRBV15 with TRBJ2-3; D is perhaps TRBD1 (5 bases). Per the germline V gene, CDR1 is LNHNV and CDR2 is YYDKDF (reference sequence). V was pared by 4 bases and J by 5 bases, with 10 bases between. CDR3 length: 13 residues. The CDR3 DNA reads TGTGCCACCAGCAAAGGGGTCGTAGATACGCAGTATTTT. Protein product: CATSKGVVDTQYF.

V is TRBV18 and J is TRBJ1-1, with 7 positions matching TRBD1. CDR1 is KGHSH and CDR2 is LQKENI in the germline V gene. The CDR3 has 12 residues. Losses at the gene ends were 5 bases for V and 7 bases for J; bases not matched to a gene: 4. The CDR3 protein is CASSKDRLEAFF. The CDR3 nucleotides are TGTGCCAGCTCAAAGGACAGGCTTGAAGCTTTCTTT.

V is TRBV7-9 and J is TRBJ1-1, with 9 positions matching TRBD1. The V gene end was trimmed by 3 bases and the J gene end by 5 bases; junction bases not matched to a gene: 7. The CDR3 sequence is 15 residues long. Germline V lookup: CDR1 SEHNR, CDR2 FQNEAQ (reference sequence). The CDR3: CASSFPTGGGTEAFF. CDR3 nucleotides: TGTGCCAGCAGCTTTCCGACAGGGGGAGGGACTGAAGCTTTCTTT.